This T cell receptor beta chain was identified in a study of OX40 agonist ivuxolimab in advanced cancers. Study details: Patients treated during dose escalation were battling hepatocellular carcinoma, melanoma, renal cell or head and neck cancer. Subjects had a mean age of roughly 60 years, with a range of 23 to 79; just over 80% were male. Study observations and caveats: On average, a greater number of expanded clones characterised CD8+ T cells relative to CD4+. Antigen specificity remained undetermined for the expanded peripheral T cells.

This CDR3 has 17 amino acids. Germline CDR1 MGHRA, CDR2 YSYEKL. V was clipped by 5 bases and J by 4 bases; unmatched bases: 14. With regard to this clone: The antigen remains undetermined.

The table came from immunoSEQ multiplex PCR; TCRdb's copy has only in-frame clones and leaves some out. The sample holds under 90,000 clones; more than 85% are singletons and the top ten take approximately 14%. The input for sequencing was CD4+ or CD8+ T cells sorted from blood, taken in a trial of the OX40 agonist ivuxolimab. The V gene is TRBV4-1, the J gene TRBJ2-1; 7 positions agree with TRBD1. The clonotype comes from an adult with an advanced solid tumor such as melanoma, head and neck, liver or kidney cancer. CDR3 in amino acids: CASSARTGTETYNEQFF. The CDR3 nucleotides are TGCGCCAGCAGCGCAAGAACGGGGACAGAAACATACAATGAGCAGTTCTTC.